The sequence of this TCR beta chain was determined in a study of CXCR3-negative and CXCR3-positive naive CD8 T cells. Every CD8+ subset sample held a few hundred thousand flow-sorted cells, done in triplicate. The TRB libraries of cDNA were built by UMI-labeled 5' RACE. TCRdb re-analyzed the 5' RACE reads; it lists each CDR3 protein once, without DNA. The sample data list roughly 3,600 distinct CDR3 sequences. This clonotype is labeled medium-sized based on frequency. Germline V gives CDR1 SQVTM, CDR2 ANQGSEA. CDR3 length: 12 residues. The chain links TRBV29-1 to TRBJ1-2; checking the TCRdb D call of TRBD1 is not possible without DNA. The TCR originated in a human donor in good health. Some clones in this sample may be carry-over from other donors' samples. Input material: naive CXCR3- CD8+ T cells from blood. As for subset: CD45RO-CCR7+CD27+CD95- naive CD8+ T cells lacking CXCR3 (TNR3-). The CDR3 region is CSAVQGPYGYTF.